This T cell receptor (beta chain) was captured by sequencing in a study of TIL therapy for anti-PD-1-resistant metastatic lung cancer. About the study: Progressing patients received lymphodepletion, expanded TIL infusion and IL-2. Half of patients were current or former smokers. Tumors carried a median about 1.5 non-synonymous mutations per megabase.

Sequencing used immunoSEQ v3. The protocol was immunoSEQ multiplex PCR, while the TCRdb copy is restricted to in-frame clones and leaves out a portion. The table lists tens of thousands of clones, 80% to 90% of them singletons, with approximately 5.1% in the top ten. Stated time point: pre-treatment sample, taken before nivolumab and TIL therapy. Enrollment ran from late 2017 to early 2020. Germline loops: CDR1 MGHDK, CDR2 SYGVNS. The CDR3 runs to 12 residues. V lost 8 bases, J lost 5 bases, and 10 bases lay in between. The specimen comprised blood, sampled at baseline. This TCR came from a person between 25 and 79 years old with non-small cell lung cancer. The rearrangement joins TRBV25-1 to TRBJ1-3, with no clear D. CDR3 loop: CASGQARNTIYF. CDR3 bases: TGTGCCAGCGGTCAGGCCCGAAACACCATATATTTT.